This TCR beta chain was identified in a study of identifying expanded T cells in peripheral blood. Study results and limitations: Roughly 1.1 clones differed between technical replicates, versus about 16 and 19 over time. Two-week clone count variance significantly increased as total template count grew.

About this clone: What it binds is not known.

V shed 7 bases and J shed 3 bases, with 12 bases lying between them. Germline lookup yields CDR1 SNHLY and CDR2 FYNNEI. This CDR3 has 13 amino acids. Collection occurred without any documented infections or immune events in donors. Clones were read by immunoSEQ multiplex PCR, and TCRdb kept only the in-frame ones, dropping some. The sample contains around 81,000 clones, 70% to 90% of which appear only once. The TCR sequence derives from a person aged 18 to 70 in good health. The rearrangement uses TRBV2 and TRBJ1-1; D is possibly TRBD1 (5 bases). Specimen: blood. The CDR3 DNA reads TGTGCCAGCACCCCCCCGGGGGACACTGAAGCTTTCTTT. Residues: CASTPPGDTEAFF.